The sequence of this T cell receptor beta chain was determined in a study of beta chain features in type 1 diabetes. The overall study: There was similarity between patients and healthy donors in age, gender and cell yields.

General observations from the study: In all four CD4+ subsets, TCRB CDR3 length was significantly, moderately reduced in type 1 diabetes. Among type 1 diabetes patients, VDJ junctions had fewer insertions and more deletions.

The authors reverse transcribed all of the isolated RNA, so sequencing captured expressed TCRB transcripts. Sequencing of naive, central memory and regulatory T cell samples gave an average of roughly 3.4 million reads. Sequencing was performed with immunoSEQ multiplex PCR; in TCRdb, only in-frame clones are kept and a portion is missing. This table has roughly 730,000 clones, under 15% appearing once. Remarks on this clone: Antigen specificity is unknown.

CDR1 is KGHSH and CDR2 is LQKENI in the germline V gene. The J segment lost 0 bases and the V segment lost 6 bases, leaving 5 bases of the junction unmatched. The CDR3 is 14 amino acids. CD4+ cells of the naive, central memory, regulatory and stem cell-like memory types were sorted via CD45RO/CCR7/CD25/CD127/CD95/CD27. Sequencing used naive CD4+ T cells from blood. V gene TRBV18 combines with J gene TRBJ2-7; 7 nucleotides line up with TRBD1. This receptor was identified in a man aged 18 to 29 with type 1 diabetes. For the CDR3, the DNA is TGTGCCAGCTCCGGGACAGAAAGCTCCTACGAGCAGTACTTC. It encodes CASSGTESSYEQYF.